Each of the 21 T cell receptor beta chains below was sequenced from the same sample in a study of T cells after yellow fever vaccination (dated by TCRdb to between 2018 and 2021). Library preparation was by 5' RACE. Sequenced using an Illumina NovaSeq 6000. TCRdb trimmed public reads at Q25 via fastp, called clones via MiXCR and kept in-frame beta chains. Here each entry gathers all rows of one CDR3 protein and keeps the most common genes and DNA. Present in this sample are about 14,000 distinct CDR3 sequences, 7.3% of which were seen just once. The ten largest clones take up 1.6% of the sample. The treatment or condition label for this specimen denotes: live attenuated yellow fever vaccine strain. The material sequenced was PBMCs, either bulk or a sorted T-cell subset (CD4+, CD8+, memory, or dextramer-sorted; not recorded which), taken on the day of the yellow fever booster vaccination. The receptors were gathered from a man younger than 30 who received the YFV17D yellow fever vaccine.

This clonotype is medium-sized within its sample. This chain connects TRBV5-1 to TRBJ1-1; 7 bases match TRBD1. Trimming removed 3 bases from V and 0 bases from J; junction bases left unmatched: 2. Germline loops: CDR1 SGHRS, CDR2 YFSETQ. The CDR3 extends over 14 amino acids. This CDR3 reads CASSSGQMNTEAFF. In nucleotides, the CDR3 is TGCGCCAGCAGCTCGGGACAGATGAACACTGAAGCTTTCTTT.

This clonotype was picked up many times. This chain connects TRBV15 to TRBJ1-2; no firm D call. V was pared by 1 base and J by 7 bases, with 4 bases between. This CDR3 is 11 amino acids long. Germline lookup yields CDR1 LNHNV and CDR2 YYDKDF (reference sequence). CDR3 sequence (DNA): TGTGCCACCAGCAGAGGGGGTGGCTACACCTTC. As protein: CATSRGGGYTF.

This clonotype was observed at least ten times. This chain uses TRBV6-1 with TRBJ2-5; unclear D gene. Germline V gene lookup returns CDR1 MNHNS and CDR2 SASEGT. This CDR3 is 17 amino acids long. V gave up 1 base and J gave up 1 base, with 16 bases separating them. CDR3 sequence: CASSEGALGWPQETQYF. The CDR3 nucleotides read TGTGCCAGCAGTGAAGGGGCGCTGGGTTGGCCCCAAGAGACCCAGTACTTC.

In its sample, this clonotype was seen many times. The genes are TRBV19 and TRBJ1-1; D ambiguous. This CDR3 is 14 amino acids long. V lost 4 bases and J 4 bases, leaving 13 bases between the germline ends. Germline-derived CDR1 and CDR2 are LNHDA and SQIVND (reference sequence). CDR3 coding DNA: TGTGCCAGTAGTACTTTCAGTTTGGGCACTGAAGCTTTCTTT. It is translated as CASSTFSLGTEAFF.

This clonotype came up many times. The V and J genes are TRBV2 and TRBJ2-5, with D uncertain. This CDR3 is built from 13 residues. V shed 11 bases and J shed 3 bases, with 16 bases lying between them. The germline CDR1 and CDR2 sequences are SNHLY and FYNNEI. The CDR3 here is CARSSGLEETQYF. The CDR3 DNA is TGTGCCCGCTCGTCGGGCCTAGAAGAGACCCAGTACTTC.

This clonotype was counted ten times or more. This chain connects TRBV19 to TRBJ1-1; 7 nucleotides match TRBD1. This CDR3 is 15 amino acids long. The V gene's germline CDR1 is LNHDA and CDR2 SQIVND (reference sequence). With V trimmed by 6 bases and J by 3 bases, 10 bases remained unmatched. The CDR3: CASRGGQRSDTEAFF. Here the CDR3 DNA reads TGTGCCAGTAGGGGGGGACAGAGGTCGGACACTGAAGCTTTCTTT. The variable domain in full, with the rest retrieved from reference TRBV19 and TRBJ1-1, is DGGITQSPKYLFRKEGQNVTLSCEQNLNHDAMYWYRQDPGQGLRLIYYSQIVNDFQKGDIAEGYSVSREKKESFPLTVTSAQKNPTAFYLCASRGGQRSDTEAFFGQGTRLTVV.

At least ten counts were recorded for this clonotype. This chain connects TRBV10-2 to TRBJ1-5, with D perhaps TRBD1 (5 bases). The CDR3 length is 12 residues. Per the germline V gene, CDR1 is WSHSY and CDR2 is SAAADI. Trimming shortened V by 8 bases and J by 2 bases, and 7 bases separated the two germline ends. CDR3 nucleotide sequence: TGCGCCAGCGGGGGTGGCAATCAGCCCCAGCATTTT. It translates to CASGGGNQPQHF.

This clonotype was found many times. This rearrangement joins TRBV5-6 to TRBJ2-5; D call uncertain. V lost 7 bases to trimming and J lost 7 bases, with 14 bases between them. CDR3 length equals 12 residues. Per germline, CDR1 SGHDT and CDR2 YYEEEE. Here the CDR3 DNA reads TGTGCCAGCGGAAGAACTTCGGGGACCCAGTACTTC. Amino acid sequence: CASGRTSGTQYF.

This clonotype is medium-sized. The V and J genes are TRBV6-5 and TRBJ1-3; 7 bases are a match to TRBD1. After removal of 3 bases from V and 0 bases from J, the junction contained 8 bases not matched to a gene. This CDR3 spans 17 amino acids. The germline V gene encodes CDR1 MNHEY and CDR2 SVGAGI. CDR3 loop: CASSYSTGRSSGNTIYF. CDR3 coding DNA: TGTGCCAGCAGTTATTCGACAGGGAGGTCCTCTGGAAACACCATATATTTT.

This clonotype was seen many times. The rearrangement joins TRBV5-1 to TRBJ2-5; 7 bases are shared with TRBD1. The CDR3 has 16 amino acids. Germline loops: CDR1 SGHRS, CDR2 YFSETQ. After removal of 1 base from V and 1 base from J, the junction contained 7 bases not matched to a gene. This CDR3 is CASSLQGQVPQETQYF. The CDR3 bases are TGCGCCAGCAGCTTGCAAGGACAGGTCCCCCAAGAGACCCAGTACTTC.

The chain links TRBV6-1 to TRBJ2-7, with 12 bases identical to TRBD1. Unmatched junction bases numbered 2, after V lost 3 bases and J lost 5 bases. Germline V gene sequence: CDR1 MNHNS, CDR2 SASEGT. The CDR3 spans 14 residues. The CDR3 DNA sequence: TGTGCCAGCAGTGAGGGACAGGGGGCCGACGAGCAGTACTTC. Its protein is CASSEGQGADEQYF.

The chain couples TRBV7-3 to TRBJ1-2, with 7 bases lining up with TRBD1. V dropped 0 bases and J dropped 8; count of bases not matched to a gene: 6. CDR1 SGHTA and CDR2 FQGTGA come from the germline V gene. This CDR3 has 14 amino acids. CDR3 amino acids: CASSLTGGAGGYTF. CDR3 nucleotide sequence: TGTGCCAGCAGCTTAACAGGGGGCGCAGGGGGCTACACCTTC.

This clonotype has at least ten counts. CDR3 region: CASRRGLDYGYTF. CDR3 nucleotide sequence: TGTGCCAGCAGACGGGGCTTAGACTATGGCTACACCTTC. J is TRBJ1-2 and V is TRBV7-3; D perhaps matches TRBD1 (5 bases). Germline V lookup: CDR1 SGHTA, CDR2 FQGTGA. Trimming took 6 bases from V and 3 from J, leaving 11 bases between them. The CDR3 length is 13 residues.

This clonotype has ten or more counts. This chain connects TRBV4-1 to TRBJ2-2; no reliable D call. V was cut by 0 bases and J by 6 bases, with 11 bases left in between. Germline V lookup: CDR1 MGHRA, CDR2 YSYEKL. The CDR3 is 15 residues long. DNA of the CDR3: TGCGCCAGCAGCCAAGAGGTGCCGATCCCCGGGGAGCTGTTTTTT. Amino acid sequence: CASSQEVPIPGELFF.

This clonotype was seen ten or more times. The chain's CDR3 is CASSLSPSGGPTAVTSTDTQYF. The DNA of the CDR3 is TGTGCCAGCAGCTTATCCCCTAGCGGGGGACCCACCGCCGTTACTAGCACAGATACGCAGTATTTT. This chain links TRBV7-3 with TRBJ2-3; 10 nucleotides line up with TRBD2. V lost 2 bases, J lost 0 bases, and 20 bases stayed unmatched. Looked up from germline, CDR1 is SGHTA and CDR2 is FQGTGA. The CDR3 is 22 residues long.

The sample holds many counts of this clonotype. The chain has TRBV28 and TRBJ2-1; possibly TRBD1 for D (5 bases). Deletions cut 7 bases from V and 0 bases from J, with 10 bases between. The length of the CDR3 is 14 residues. The germline V gene has CDR1 MDHEN and CDR2 SYDVKM. CDR3 DNA: TGTGCCAGCACCCGACAGTCCTCCTACAATGAGCAGTTCTTC. Protein product: CASTRQSSYNEQFF.

This clonotype was seen repeatedly, ten times or more. The V and J genes are TRBV6-2 or TRBV6-3 and TRBJ2-5; TRBD2 aligns across 10 bases. Trimming cost V 4 bases and J 5 bases; bases outside gene matches: 10. Germline V lookup: CDR1 MNHEY, CDR2 SVGEGT. The CDR3 has 16 residues. The CDR3 bases are TGTGCCAGCAGTTTTGGACTAGCGGCGTACATGGAGACCCAGTACTTC. Translated, it gives CASSFGLAAYMETQYF.

This clonotype is deemed medium-sized. The V and J genes are TRBV6-2 or TRBV6-3 and TRBJ1-4; tentative D call: TRBD1 (6 bases). Trimming took off 5 bases at V and 2 bases at J, with 12 bases between the two ends. CDR1 is MNHEY and CDR2 is SVGEGT in the germline V gene. CDR3 length equals 15 residues. CDR3 protein: CASSPMGATNEKLFF. The CDR3, as DNA: TGTGCCAGCAGTCCGATGGGGGCGACTAATGAAAAACTGTTTTTT.

This clonotype was detected many times. This chain connects TRBV7-2 to TRBJ2-5; D is possibly TRBD2 (6 bases). CDR3 length equals 16 residues. V was cut by 4 bases and J by 3 bases, with 18 bases left in between. Germline CDR1 SGHTA, CDR2 FQGNSA. CDR3 sequence (DNA): TGTGCCAGCAGCTACACCGGGGGAGGTCAGGAAGAGACCCAGTACTTC. Its translation: CASSYTGGGQEETQYF.

This clonotype has at least ten counts. The chain has TRBV4-3 and TRBJ2-1, with 11 bases lining up with TRBD2. The CDR3 length is 19 residues. V gave up 0 bases and J gave up 7 bases; unmatched junction bases: 14. Germline assignment: CDR1 LGHNA and CDR2 YSLEER. DNA for the CDR3: TGCGCCAGCAGCCAAGATTTGATGGCTAGCGGGGGGCGGGGGAATGAGCAGTTCTTC. Amino acid sequence: CASSQDLMASGGRGNEQFF.

In this sample, this clonotype turned up many times. The rearrangement links TRBV7-2 to TRBJ2-7; D tentatively reads TRBD1 or TRBD2 (5 bases each). Trimming took off 5 bases at V and 7 bases at J, with 12 bases between the two ends. CDR1 SGHTA and CDR2 FQGNSA come from the germline V gene. This CDR3 is 12 amino acids long. DNA of the CDR3: TGTGCCAGCAGCCTGAATTGGGGGGAGCAGTACTTC. This gives the protein CASSLNWGEQYF.